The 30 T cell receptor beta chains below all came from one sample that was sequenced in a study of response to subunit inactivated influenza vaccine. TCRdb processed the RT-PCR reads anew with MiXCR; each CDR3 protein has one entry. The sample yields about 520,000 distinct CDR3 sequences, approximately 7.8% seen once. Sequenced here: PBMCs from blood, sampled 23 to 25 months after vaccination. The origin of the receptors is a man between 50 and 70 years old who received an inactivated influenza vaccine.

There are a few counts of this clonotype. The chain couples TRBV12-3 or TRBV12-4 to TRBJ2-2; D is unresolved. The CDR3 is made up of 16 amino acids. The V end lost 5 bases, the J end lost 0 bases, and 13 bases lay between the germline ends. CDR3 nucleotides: TGTGCCAGCAGTCCTGGAGCCAACCCGAACACCGGGGAGCTGTTTTTT. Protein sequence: CASSPGANPNTGELFF.

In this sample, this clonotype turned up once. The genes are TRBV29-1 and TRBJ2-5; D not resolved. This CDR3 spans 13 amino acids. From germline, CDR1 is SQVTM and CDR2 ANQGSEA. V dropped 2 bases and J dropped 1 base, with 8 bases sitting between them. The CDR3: CSVEPRLQETQYF. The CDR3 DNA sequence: TGCAGCGTTGAACCCCGACTCCAAGAGACCCAGTACTTC.

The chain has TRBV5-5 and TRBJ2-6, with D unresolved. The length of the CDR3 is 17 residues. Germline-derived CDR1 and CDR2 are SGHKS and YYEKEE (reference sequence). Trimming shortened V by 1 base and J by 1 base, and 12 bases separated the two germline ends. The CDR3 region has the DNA TGTGCCAGCAGCTTGCTGCCCGGGTCATCTGGGGCCAACGTCCTGACTTTC. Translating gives CASSLLPGSSGANVLTF.

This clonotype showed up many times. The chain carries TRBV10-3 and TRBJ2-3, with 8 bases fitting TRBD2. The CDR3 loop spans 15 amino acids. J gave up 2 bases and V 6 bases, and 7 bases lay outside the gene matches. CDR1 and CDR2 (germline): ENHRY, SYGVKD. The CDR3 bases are TGTGCCATCAGGGAGAGCGGGAGTATCACAGATACGCAGTATTTT. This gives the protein CAIRESGSITDTQYF.

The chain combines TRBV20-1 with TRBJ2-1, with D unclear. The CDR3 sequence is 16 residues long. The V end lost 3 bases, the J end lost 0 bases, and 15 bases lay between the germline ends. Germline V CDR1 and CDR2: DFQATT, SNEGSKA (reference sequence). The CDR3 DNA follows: TGCAGTGCTAGTGACGTCCGAGGCAGCTCCTACAATGAGCAGTTCTTC. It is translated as CSASDVRGSSYNEQFF.

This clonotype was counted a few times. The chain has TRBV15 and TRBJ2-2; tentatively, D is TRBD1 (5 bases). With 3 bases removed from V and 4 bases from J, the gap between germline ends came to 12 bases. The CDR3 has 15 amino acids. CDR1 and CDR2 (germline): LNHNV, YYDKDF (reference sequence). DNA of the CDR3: TGTGCCACCAGCAGCGGCAGGGTGGGCACCGGGGAGCTGTTTTTT. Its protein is CATSSGRVGTGELFF.

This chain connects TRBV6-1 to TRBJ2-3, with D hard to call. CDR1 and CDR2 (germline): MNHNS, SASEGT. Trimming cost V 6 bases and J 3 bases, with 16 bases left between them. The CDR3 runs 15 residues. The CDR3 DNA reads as TGTGCCAGCAGGAACCGTCGCCGCGCTACAGATACGCAGTATTTT. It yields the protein CASRNRRRATDTQYF.

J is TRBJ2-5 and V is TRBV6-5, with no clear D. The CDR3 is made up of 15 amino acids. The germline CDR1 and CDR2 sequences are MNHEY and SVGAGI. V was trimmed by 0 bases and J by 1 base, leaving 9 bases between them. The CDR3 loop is CASSYSGRLQETQYF. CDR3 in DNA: TGTGCCAGCAGTTACTCAGGACGGCTCCAAGAGACCCAGTACTTC.

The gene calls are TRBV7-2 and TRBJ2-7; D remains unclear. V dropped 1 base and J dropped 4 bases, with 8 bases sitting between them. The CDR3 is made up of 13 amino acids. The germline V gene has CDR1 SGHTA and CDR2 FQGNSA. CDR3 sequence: CASSLVLPYEQYF. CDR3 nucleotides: TGTGCCAGCAGCTTAGTACTCCCGTACGAGCAGTACTTC.

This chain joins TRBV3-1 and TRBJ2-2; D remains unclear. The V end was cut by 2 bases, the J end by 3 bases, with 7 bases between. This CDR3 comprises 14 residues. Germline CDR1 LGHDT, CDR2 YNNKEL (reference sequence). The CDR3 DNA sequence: TGTGCCAGCAGCCAATCTCGGTACACCGGGGAGCTGTTTTTT. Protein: CASSQSRYTGELFF.

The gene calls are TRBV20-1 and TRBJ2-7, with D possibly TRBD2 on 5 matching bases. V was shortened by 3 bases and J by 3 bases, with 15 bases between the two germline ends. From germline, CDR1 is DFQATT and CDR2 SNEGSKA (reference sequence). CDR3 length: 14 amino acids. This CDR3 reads CSASRPARDYEQYF. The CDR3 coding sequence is TGCAGTGCTAGCCGCCCAGCCCGGGACTACGAGCAGTACTTC.

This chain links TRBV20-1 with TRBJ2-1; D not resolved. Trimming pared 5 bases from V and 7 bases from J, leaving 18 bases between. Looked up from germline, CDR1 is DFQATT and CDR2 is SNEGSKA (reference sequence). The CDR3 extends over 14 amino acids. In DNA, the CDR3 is TGCAGTGCTCAAACGCCGGGCCAACGGAATGAGCAGTTCTTC. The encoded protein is CSAQTPGQRNEQFF.

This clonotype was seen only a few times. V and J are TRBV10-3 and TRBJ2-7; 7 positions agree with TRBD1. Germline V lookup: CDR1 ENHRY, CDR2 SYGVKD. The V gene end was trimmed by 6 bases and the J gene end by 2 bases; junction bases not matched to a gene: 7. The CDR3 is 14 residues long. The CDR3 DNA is TGTGCCATCAGCCATAGGACAGGCACCTACGAGCAGTACTTC. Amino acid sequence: CAISHRTGTYEQYF.

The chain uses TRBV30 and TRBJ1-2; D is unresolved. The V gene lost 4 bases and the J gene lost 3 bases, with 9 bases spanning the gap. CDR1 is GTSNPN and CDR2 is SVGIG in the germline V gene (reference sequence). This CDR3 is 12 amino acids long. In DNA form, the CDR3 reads TGTGCCTGGAACCTGAAGTACTATGGCTACACCTTC. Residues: CAWNLKYYGYTF.

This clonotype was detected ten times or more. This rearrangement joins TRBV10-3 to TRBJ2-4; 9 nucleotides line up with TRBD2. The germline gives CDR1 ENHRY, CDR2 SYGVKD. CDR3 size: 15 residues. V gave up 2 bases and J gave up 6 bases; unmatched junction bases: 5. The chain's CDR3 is CAISEGTSRANIQYF. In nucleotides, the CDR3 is TGTGCCATCAGTGAGGGGACTAGCAGGGCAAACATTCAGTACTTC.

The CDR3 protein is CASSLKGYNSPLHF. The DNA of the CDR3 is TGTGCCAGCAGCCTGAAGGGATATAATTCACCCCTCCACTTT. The V gene is TRBV7-2, the J gene TRBJ1-6; D is unresolved. The germline CDR1 and CDR2 sequences are SGHTA and FQGNSA. Trimming left V 5 bases short and J 4 bases short, with 9 bases between. This CDR3 comprises 14 residues. The variable domain in full, with the rest retrieved from reference TRBV7-2 and TRBJ1-6, is GAGVSQSPSNKVTEKGKDVELRCDPISGHTALYWYRQSLGQGLEFLIYFQGNSAPDKSGLPSDRFSAERTGGSVSTLTIQRTQQEDSAVYLCASSLKGYNSPLHFGNGTRLTVT.

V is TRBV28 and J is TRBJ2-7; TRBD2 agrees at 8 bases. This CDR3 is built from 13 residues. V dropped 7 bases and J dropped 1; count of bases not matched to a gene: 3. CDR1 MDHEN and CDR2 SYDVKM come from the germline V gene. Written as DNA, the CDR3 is TGTGCCAGCAACGGGAGGGAGTCCTACGAGCAGTACTTC. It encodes CASNGRESYEQYF.

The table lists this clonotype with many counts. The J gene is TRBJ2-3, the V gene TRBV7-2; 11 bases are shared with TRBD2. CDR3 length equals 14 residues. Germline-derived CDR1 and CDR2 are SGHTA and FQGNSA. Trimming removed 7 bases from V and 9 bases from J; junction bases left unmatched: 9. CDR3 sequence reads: CASIRTSGSFTQYF. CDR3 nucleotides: TGTGCCAGCATTCGAACTAGCGGGAGTTTCACGCAGTATTTT.

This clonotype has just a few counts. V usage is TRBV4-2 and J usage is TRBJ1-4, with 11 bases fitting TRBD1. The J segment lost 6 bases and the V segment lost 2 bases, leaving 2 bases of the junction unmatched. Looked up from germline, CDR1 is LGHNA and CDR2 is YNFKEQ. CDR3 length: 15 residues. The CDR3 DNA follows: TGTGCCAGCAGCCAACCGGGACAGGGGGATGAAAAACTGTTTTTT. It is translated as CASSQPGQGDEKLFF.

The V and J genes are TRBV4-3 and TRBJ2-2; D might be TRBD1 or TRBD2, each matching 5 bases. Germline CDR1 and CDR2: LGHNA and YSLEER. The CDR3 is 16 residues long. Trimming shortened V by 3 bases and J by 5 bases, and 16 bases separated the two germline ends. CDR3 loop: CASSQEILGETGELFF. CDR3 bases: TGCGCCAGCAGCCAGGAAATTCTGGGGGAGACCGGGGAGCTGTTTTTT.

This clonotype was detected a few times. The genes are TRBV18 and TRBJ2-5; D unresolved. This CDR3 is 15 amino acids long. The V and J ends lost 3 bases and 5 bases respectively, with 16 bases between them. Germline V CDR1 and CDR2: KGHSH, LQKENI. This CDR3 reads CASSPPALSGETQYF. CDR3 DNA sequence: TGTGCCAGCTCACCCCCCGCTTTATCCGGGGAGACCCAGTACTTC.

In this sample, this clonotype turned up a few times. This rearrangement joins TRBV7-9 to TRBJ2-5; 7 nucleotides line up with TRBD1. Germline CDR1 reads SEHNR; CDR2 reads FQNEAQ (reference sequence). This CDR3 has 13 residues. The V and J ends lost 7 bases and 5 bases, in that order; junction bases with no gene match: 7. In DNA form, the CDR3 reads TGTGCCAGCACCAATACAGGGGCGGAGACCCAGTACTTC. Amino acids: CASTNTGAETQYF.

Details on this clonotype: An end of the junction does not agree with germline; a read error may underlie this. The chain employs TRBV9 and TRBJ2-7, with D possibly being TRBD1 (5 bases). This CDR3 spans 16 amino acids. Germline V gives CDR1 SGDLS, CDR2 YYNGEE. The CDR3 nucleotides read TGTGCCAGCAGCGTACTTTCCGAGACAGACCCCTACGAGCGGTACTTC. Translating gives CASSVLSETDPYERYF. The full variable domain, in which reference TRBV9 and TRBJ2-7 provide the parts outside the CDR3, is DSGVTQTPKHLITATGQRVTLRCSPRSGDLSVYWYQQSLDQGLQFLIQYYNGEERAKGNILERFSAQQFPDLHSELNLSSLELGDSALYFCASSVLSETDPYERYFGPGTRLTVT.

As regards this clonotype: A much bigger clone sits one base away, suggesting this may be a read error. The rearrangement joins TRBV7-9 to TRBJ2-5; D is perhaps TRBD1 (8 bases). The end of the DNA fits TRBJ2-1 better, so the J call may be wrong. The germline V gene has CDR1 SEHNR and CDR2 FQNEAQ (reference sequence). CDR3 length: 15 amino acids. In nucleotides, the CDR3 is TGTGCCAGCAGCCCCAGGGGGCTAGCGGAAGAGACCCAGTTCTTC. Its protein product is CASSPRGLAEETQFF.

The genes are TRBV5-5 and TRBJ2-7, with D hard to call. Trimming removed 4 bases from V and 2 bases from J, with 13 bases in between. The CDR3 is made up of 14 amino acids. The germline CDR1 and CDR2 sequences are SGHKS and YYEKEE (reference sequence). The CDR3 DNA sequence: TGTGCCAGCAGCCGACAAGCAGGTCCCTACGAGCAGTACTTC. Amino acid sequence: CASSRQAGPYEQYF.

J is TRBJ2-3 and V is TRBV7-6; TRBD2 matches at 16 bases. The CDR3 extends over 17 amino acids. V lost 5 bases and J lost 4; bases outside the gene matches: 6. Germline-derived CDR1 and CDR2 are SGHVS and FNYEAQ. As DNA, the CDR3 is TGTGCCAGCAGCCTTGGGACTAGCGGGAGGGCAGCAGATACGCAGTATTTT. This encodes CASSLGTSGRAADTQYF.

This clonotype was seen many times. The CDR3 here is CASSWTGANDEKLFF. DNA of the CDR3: TGTGCCAGCAGCTGGACAGGGGCGAATGATGAAAAACTGTTTTTT. V and J are TRBV5-5 and TRBJ1-4; 9 nucleotides agree with TRBD1. Germline trimming cut 3 bases from V and 6 bases from J; bases unmatched to any gene: 6. Germline V CDR1 and CDR2: SGHKS, YYEKEE (reference sequence). This CDR3 region has 15 residues.

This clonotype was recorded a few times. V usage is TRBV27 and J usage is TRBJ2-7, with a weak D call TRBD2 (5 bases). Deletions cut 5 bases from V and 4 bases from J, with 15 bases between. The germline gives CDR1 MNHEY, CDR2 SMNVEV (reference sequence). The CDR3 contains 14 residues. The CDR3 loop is CASSRTEGEYEQYF. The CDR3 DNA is TGTGCCAGCAGTCGCACAGAGGGTGAGTACGAGCAGTACTTC.

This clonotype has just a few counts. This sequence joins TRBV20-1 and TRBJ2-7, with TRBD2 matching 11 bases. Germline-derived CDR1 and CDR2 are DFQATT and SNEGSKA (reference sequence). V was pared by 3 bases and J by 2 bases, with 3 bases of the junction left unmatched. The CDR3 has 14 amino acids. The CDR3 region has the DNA TGCAGTGCTAGGTCGACTAGCGGGGCCTACGAGCAGTACTTC. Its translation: CSARSTSGAYEQYF.

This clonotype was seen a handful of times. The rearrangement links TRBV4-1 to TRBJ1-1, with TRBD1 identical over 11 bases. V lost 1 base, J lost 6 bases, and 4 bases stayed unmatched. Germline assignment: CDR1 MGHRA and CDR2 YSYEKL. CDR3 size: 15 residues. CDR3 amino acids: CASSQVLGQGAEAFF. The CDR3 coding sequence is TGCGCCAGCAGCCAAGTGTTGGGACAGGGGGCTGAAGCTTTCTTT.